This TCR beta chain derives from a study of CD8 T cells in ankylosing spondylitis. Quantitative 5'-RACE with molecular barcodes generated TCR beta libraries. TCRdb analysed the 5' RACE reads with MiXCR anew, one entry per CDR3 protein. The data show 500,000 to 650,000 distinct CDR3 sequences, roughly 5.2% seen once. This clonotype appeared many times. The target antigen is unknown. V dropped 4 bases and J dropped 7; count of bases not matched to a gene: 5. Germline V lookup: CDR1 SGHVS, CDR2 FQNEAQ. There are 14 residues in the CDR3. Study-level points and caveats: It appeared that ankylosing spondylitis blood was characterized by a TCR beta motif of several highly homologous variants.

Sequencing used blood, either unsorted or a sorted T cell fraction (not recorded which). The rearrangement uses TRBV7-8 and TRBJ1-4, with 8 positions matching TRBD1. This clonotype was sampled from a male donor with ankylosing spondylitis. Here the CDR3 reads CASSYDRGGEKLFF. CDR3 coding DNA: TGTGCCAGCAGCTACGACAGGGGTGGTGAAAAACTGTTTTTT.